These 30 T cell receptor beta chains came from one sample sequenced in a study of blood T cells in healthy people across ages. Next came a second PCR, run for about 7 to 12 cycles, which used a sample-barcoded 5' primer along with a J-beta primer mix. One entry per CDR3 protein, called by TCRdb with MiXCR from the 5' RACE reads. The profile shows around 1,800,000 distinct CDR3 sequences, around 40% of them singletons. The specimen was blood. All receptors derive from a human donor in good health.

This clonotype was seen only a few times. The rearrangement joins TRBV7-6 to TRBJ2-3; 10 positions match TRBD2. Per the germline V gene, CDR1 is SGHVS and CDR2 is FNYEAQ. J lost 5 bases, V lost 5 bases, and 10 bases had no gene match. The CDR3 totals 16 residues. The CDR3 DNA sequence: TGTGCCAGCAGCCGGATAACTAGCGGGGTTAGAGATACGCAGTATTTT. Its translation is CASSRITSGVRDTQYF.

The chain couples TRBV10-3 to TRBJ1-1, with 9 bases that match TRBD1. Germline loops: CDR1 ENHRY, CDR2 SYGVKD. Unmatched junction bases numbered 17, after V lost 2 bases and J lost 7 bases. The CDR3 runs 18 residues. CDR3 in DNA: TGTGCCATCAGTGAGGTTTTGGGACAGGGTACAGGTCTGCTTGAAGCTTTCTTT. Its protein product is CAISEVLGQGTGLLEAFF.

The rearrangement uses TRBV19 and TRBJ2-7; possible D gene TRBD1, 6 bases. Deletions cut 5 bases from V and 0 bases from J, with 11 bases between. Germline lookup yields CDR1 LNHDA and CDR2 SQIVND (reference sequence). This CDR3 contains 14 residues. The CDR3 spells CASSDRIRSYEQYF. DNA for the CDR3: TGTGCCAGTAGTGACAGGATCCGCTCCTACGAGCAGTACTTC.

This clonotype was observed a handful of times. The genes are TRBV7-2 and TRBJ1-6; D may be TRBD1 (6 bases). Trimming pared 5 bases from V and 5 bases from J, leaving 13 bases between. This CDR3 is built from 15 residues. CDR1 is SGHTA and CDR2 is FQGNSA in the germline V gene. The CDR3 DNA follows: TGTGCCAGCAGCGAACAGGGTGTACATAATTCACCCCTCCACTTT. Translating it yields CASSEQGVHNSPLHF.

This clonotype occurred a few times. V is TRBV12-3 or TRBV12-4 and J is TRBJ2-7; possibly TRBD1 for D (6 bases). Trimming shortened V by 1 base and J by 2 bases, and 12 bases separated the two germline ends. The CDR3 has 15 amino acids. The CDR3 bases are TGTGCCAGCAGTTTAGAGGGCAGGGGACCCTACGAGCAGTACTTC. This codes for CASSLEGRGPYEQYF.

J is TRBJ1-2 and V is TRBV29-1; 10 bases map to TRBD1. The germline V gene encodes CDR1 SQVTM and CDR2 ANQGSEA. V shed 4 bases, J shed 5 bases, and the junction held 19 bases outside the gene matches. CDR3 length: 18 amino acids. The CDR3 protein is CSVGADGDRGVPLYGYTF. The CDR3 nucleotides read TGCAGCGTTGGAGCGGATGGGGACAGGGGCGTCCCGCTTTATGGCTACACCTTC.

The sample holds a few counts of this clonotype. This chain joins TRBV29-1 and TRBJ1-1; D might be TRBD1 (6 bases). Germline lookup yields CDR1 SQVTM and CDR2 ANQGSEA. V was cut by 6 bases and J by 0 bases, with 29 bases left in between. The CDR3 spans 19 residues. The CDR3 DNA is TGCAGCGTCGAAAGAGGGGGGACCTGGGAGTGGGCCTTGAACACTGAAGCTTTCTTT. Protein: CSVERGGTWEWALNTEAFF.

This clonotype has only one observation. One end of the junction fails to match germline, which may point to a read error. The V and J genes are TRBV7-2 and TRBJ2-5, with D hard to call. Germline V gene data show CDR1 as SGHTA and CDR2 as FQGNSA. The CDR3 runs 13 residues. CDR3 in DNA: TGTGCCTGCAGCACTCGGTACCAAGAGACCCAGTACTTC. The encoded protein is CACSTRYQETQYF.

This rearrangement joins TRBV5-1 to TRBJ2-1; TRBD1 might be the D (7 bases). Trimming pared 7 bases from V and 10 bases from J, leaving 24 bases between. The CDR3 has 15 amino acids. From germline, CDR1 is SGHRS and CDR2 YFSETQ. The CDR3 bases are TGCGCCAGCTCACCCAGACAGGGAGGTAGGGTGGAGCAGTTCTTC. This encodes CASSPRQGGRVEQFF.

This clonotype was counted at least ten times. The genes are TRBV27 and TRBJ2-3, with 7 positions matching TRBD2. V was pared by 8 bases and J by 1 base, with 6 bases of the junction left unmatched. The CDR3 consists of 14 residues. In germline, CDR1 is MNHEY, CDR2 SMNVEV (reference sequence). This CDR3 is CASALGGGTDTQYF. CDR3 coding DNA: TGTGCCAGCGCATTGGGAGGGGGCACAGATACGCAGTATTTT.

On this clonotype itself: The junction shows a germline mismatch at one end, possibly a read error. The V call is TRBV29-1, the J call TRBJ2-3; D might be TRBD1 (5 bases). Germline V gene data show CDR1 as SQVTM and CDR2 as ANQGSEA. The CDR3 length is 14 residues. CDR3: CGVVWGSNTGTQYF. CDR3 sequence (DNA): TGCGGCGTTGTCTGGGGCTCAAACACAGGTACGCAGTATTTT.

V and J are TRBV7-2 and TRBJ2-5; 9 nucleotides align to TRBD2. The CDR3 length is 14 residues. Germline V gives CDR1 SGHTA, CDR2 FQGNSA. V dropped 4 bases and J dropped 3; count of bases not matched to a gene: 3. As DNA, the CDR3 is TGTGCCAGCAGCTATCAGCGGGGGGAAGAGACCCAGTACTTC. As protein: CASSYQRGEETQYF.

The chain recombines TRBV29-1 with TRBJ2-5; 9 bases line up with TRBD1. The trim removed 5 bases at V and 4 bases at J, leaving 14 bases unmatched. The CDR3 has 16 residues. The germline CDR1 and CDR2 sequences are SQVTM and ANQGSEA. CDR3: CSVLGTPGQGLETQYF. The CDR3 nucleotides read TGCAGCGTTTTAGGTACCCCGGGACAGGGTCTAGAGACCCAGTACTTC.

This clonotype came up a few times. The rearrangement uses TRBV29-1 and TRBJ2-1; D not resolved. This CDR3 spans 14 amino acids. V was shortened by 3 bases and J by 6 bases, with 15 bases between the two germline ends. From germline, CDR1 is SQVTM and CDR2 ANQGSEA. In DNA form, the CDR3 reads TGCAGCGTTGATGGCGGATCGGGCCTCAATGAGCAGTTCTTC. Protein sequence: CSVDGGSGLNEQFF.

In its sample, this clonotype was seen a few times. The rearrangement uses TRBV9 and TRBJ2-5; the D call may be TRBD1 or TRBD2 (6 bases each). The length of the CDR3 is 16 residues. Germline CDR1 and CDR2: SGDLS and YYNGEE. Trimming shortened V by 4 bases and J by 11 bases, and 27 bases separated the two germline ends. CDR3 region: CASSPGGGVTSSEQYF. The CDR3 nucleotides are TGTGCCAGCAGCCCCGGGGGCGGGGTAACCTCTAGTGAGCAGTACTTC.

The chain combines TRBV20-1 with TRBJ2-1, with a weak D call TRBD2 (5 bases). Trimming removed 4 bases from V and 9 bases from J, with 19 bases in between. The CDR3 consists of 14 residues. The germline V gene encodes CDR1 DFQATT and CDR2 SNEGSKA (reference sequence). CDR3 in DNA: TGCAGTGCTAAACGGGATTCCCAAGAGGTTGAGCAGTTCTTC. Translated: CSAKRDSQEVEQFF.

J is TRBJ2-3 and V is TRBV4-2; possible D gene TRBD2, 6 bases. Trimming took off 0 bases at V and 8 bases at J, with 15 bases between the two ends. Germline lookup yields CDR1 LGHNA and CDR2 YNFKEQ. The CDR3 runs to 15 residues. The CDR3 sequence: CASSQDGWGGATQYF. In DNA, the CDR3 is TGTGCCAGCAGCCAAGACGGGTGGGGCGGGGCTACGCAGTATTTT.

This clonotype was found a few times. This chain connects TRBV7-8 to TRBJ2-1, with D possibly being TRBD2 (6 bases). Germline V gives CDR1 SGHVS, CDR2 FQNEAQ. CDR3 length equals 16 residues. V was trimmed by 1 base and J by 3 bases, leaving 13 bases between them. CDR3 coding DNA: TGTGCCAGCAGCTTAGTGGAGGGTTATGTCTACAATGAGCAGTTCTTC. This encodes CASSLVEGYVYNEQFF.

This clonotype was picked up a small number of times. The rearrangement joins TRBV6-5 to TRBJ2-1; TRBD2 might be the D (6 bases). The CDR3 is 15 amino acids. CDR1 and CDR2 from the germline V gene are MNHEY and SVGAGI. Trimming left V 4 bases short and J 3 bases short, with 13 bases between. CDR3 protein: CASSSWGVYYNEQFF. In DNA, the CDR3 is TGTGCCAGCAGTTCGTGGGGGGTGTACTACAATGAGCAGTTCTTC.

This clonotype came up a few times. This CDR3 is CASRSRDEQFF. CDR3 bases: TGTGCCAGCAGGTCTAGAGATGAGCAGTTCTTC. The chain carries TRBV5-5 and TRBJ2-1; D call uncertain. The CDR3 consists of 11 residues. Germline loops: CDR1 SGHKS, CDR2 YYEKEE (reference sequence). Trimming shortened V by 5 bases and J by 8 bases, and 8 bases separated the two germline ends.

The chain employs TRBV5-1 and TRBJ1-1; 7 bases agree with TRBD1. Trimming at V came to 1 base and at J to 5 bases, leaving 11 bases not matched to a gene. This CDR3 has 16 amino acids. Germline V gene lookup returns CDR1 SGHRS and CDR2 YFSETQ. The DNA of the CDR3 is TGCGCCAGCAGCTTGATGGGACAGATCTTGGAGACTGAAGCTTTCTTT. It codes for CASSLMGQILETEAFF.

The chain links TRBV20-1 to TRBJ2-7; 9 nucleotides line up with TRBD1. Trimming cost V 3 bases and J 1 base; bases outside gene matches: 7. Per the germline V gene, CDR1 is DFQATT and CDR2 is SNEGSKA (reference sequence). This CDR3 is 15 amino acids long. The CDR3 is CSARTGGGDSYEQYF. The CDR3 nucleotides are TGCAGTGCTAGGACAGGGGGTGGAGATTCCTACGAGCAGTACTTC.

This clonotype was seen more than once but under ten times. CDR3 loop: CASRRSAETQYF. The CDR3 coding sequence is TGTGCCAGCAGGAGATCAGCGGAGACCCAGTACTTC. The V gene is TRBV3-1, the J gene TRBJ2-5; D gene unclear. V was clipped by 6 bases and J by 5 bases, with 10 bases between them. CDR3 length equals 12 residues. CDR1 and CDR2 (germline): LGHDT, YNNKEL (reference sequence).

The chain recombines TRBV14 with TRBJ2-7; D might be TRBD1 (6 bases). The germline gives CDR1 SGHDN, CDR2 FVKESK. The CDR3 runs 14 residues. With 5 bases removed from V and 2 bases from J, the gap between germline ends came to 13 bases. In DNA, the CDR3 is TGTGCCAGCAGCGACTGGGGGCAACCCTACGAGCAGTACTTC. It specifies CASSDWGQPYEQYF. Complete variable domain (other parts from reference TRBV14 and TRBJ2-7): EAGVTQFPSHSVIEKGQTVTLRCDPISGHDNLYWYRRVMGKEIKFLLHFVKESKQDESGMPNNRFLAERTGGTYSTLKVQPAELEDSGVYFCASSDWGQPYEQYFGPGTRLTVT.

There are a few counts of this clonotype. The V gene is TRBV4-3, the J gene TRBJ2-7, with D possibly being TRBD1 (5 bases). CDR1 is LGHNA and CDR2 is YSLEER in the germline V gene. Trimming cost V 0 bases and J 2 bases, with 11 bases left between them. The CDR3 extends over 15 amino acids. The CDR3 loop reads CASSQDFQGTYEQYF. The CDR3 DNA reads TGCGCCAGCAGCCAAGATTTTCAGGGCACCTACGAGCAGTACTTC.

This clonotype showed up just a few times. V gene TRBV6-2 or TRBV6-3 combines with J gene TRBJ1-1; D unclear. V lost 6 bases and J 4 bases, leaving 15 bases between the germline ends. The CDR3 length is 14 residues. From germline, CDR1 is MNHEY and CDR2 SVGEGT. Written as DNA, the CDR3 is TGTGCCAGCAGCACCGGACCGGATGGCACTGAAGCTTTCTTT. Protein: CASSTGPDGTEAFF.

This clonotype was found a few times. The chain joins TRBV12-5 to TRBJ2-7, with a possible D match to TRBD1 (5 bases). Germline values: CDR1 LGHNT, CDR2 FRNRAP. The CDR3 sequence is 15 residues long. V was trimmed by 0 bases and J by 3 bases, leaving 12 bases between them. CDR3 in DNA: TGTGCTAGTGGTTTGGTACCCACAGGCGACTACGAGCAGTACTTC. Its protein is CASGLVPTGDYEQYF.

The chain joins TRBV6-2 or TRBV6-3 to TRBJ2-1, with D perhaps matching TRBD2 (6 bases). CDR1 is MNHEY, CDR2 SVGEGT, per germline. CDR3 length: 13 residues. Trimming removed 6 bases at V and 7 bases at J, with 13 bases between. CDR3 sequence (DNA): TGTGCCAGCAGCAGGAGGGGTGCGAATGAGCAGTTCTTC. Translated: CASSRRGANEQFF.

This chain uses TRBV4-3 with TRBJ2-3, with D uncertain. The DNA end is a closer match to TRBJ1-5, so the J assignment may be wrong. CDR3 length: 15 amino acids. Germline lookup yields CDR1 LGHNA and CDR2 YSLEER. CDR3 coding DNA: TGCGCCAGCAGCCTATCATGGGTGAACACAGATACGCAGCATTTT. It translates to CASSLSWVNTDTQHF.

The CDR3, as DNA: TGTGCCAGCAGCTCCGCGGGGGAAGTAAAAGGCTACACCTTC. It translates to CASSSAGEVKGYTF. V usage is TRBV7-2 and J usage is TRBJ1-2, with D possibly TRBD1 on 5 matching bases. Germline V CDR1 and CDR2: SGHTA, FQGNSA. Trimming left V 4 bases short and J 8 bases short, with 17 bases between. The CDR3 is 14 amino acids.